The 14 T cell receptor beta chains presented below share a single source sample, sequenced in a study of blood T cell repertoires in COVID-19. Sequencing used immunoSEQ multiplex PCR; TCRdb keeps in-frame clones, though not all of them. Of 60,000 or so clones listed, 80% to 85% are singletons. The sequencing sample was made of peripheral blood. These receptors were collected from a man in his thirties or forties with COVID-19, enrolled during active disease.

This chain links TRBV7-2 with TRBJ2-7; no definite D call. Germline CDR1 is SGHTA and CDR2 is FQGNSA. Deletions cut 5 bases from V and 0 bases from J, with 11 bases between. The CDR3 is made up of 14 amino acids. The CDR3 DNA is TGTGCCAGCAGCCCTCAAGCGAGCTCCTACGAGCAGTACTTC. Its protein product is CASSPQASSYEQYF.

In nucleotides, the CDR3 is TGTGCCAGCAGCTTTGGGGTCCAGTTGAGGGATGAAAAACTGTTTTTT. Its protein product is CASSFGVQLRDEKLFF. The chain recombines TRBV5-6 with TRBJ1-4; D gene unclear. The CDR3 is 16 amino acids. Trimming removed 2 bases at V and 6 bases at J, with 17 bases between. The germline gives CDR1 SGHDT, CDR2 YYEEEE.

In this sample, this clone turned up a few times. This chain links TRBV4-1 with TRBJ2-3; 14 bases line up with TRBD2. This CDR3 spans 17 amino acids. Germline V CDR1 and CDR2: MGHRA, YSYEKL. J gave up 4 bases and V 4 bases, and 7 bases lay outside the gene matches. The CDR3 protein is CASSRGGLAGVSDTQYF. The CDR3 DNA sequence: TGCGCCAGCAGCCGGGGGGGACTAGCGGGAGTTTCAGATACGCAGTATTTT.

V gene TRBV29-1 combines with J gene TRBJ2-3; D possibly corresponds to TRBD1 (6 bases). Germline V gene sequence: CDR1 SQVTM, CDR2 ANQGSEA. Trimming cost V 7 bases and J 0 bases, with 11 bases left between them. The CDR3 has 13 amino acids. CDR3 amino acids: CSGRTASTDTQYF. The DNA of the CDR3 is TGCAGCGGCAGGACAGCGAGCACAGATACGCAGTATTTT.

The V gene is TRBV28, the J gene TRBJ2-7; TRBD1 agrees at 8 bases. The junction had 7 bases not matched to a gene; V was cut back by 5 bases and J by 7 bases. There are 13 residues in the CDR3. CDR1 and CDR2 from the germline V gene are MDHEN and SYDVKM. The CDR3 spells CASSATGGTEQYF. DNA for the CDR3: TGTGCCAGCAGTGCTACAGGGGGAACAGAGCAGTACTTC.

This chain links TRBV7-2 with TRBJ2-7, with a weak D call TRBD1 (5 bases). This CDR3 has 16 amino acids. Trimming stripped 1 base from V and 1 base from J, with 14 bases between. CDR1 SGHTA and CDR2 FQGNSA come from the germline V gene. The CDR3 loop is CASSLGVQGPSYEQYF. CDR3 DNA sequence: TGTGCCAGCAGCTTAGGCGTGCAGGGCCCTTCCTACGAGCAGTACTTC.

The chain joins TRBV29-1 to TRBJ2-5; D possibly corresponds to TRBD1 (6 bases). Germline V gene sequence: CDR1 SQVTM, CDR2 ANQGSEA. Trimming cost V 0 bases and J 5 bases, with 13 bases left between them. The CDR3 is 14 residues long. The CDR3 spells CSVEDTGYRETQYF. DNA for the CDR3: TGCAGCGTTGAAGACACAGGGTACCGGGAGACCCAGTACTTC.

This chain joins TRBV4-1 and TRBJ1-1; 8 bases are shared with TRBD1. The ends lost 1 base at V and 5 bases at J; junction bases unmatched: 6. Germline V gene sequence: CDR1 MGHRA, CDR2 YSYEKL. The CDR3 is 15 residues long. The CDR3 DNA is TGCGCCAGCAGCCAAGGACAGGGGATAGTTACTGAAGCTTTCTTT. Translating it yields CASSQGQGIVTEAFF.

The chain has TRBV6-1 and TRBJ2-7; D uncertain. V lost 3 bases and J lost 1, with 10 bases in between. CDR1 is MNHNS, CDR2 SASEGT, per germline. There are 14 residues in the CDR3. This CDR3 reads CASSEVRFSYEQYF. In nucleotides, the CDR3 is TGTGCCAGCAGTGAGGTGAGGTTTTCCTACGAGCAGTACTTC.

The gene calls are TRBV7-9 and TRBJ1-1; D is unresolved. Per germline, CDR1 SEHNR and CDR2 FQNEAQ (reference sequence). Between the trimmed V and J ends, which lost 1 base and 2 bases, there was a span of 5 bases. The CDR3 is 13 amino acids. CDR3 sequence reads: CASSLVRNTEAFF. The CDR3 bases are TGTGCCAGCAGCTTAGTCAGAAACACTGAAGCTTTCTTT.

This clone was picked up a small number of times. The J gene is TRBJ1-2, the V gene TRBV15; TRBD1 might be the D (5 bases). CDR3 length equals 13 residues. V shed 1 base and J shed 4 bases, with 7 bases lying between them. Germline-derived CDR1 and CDR2 are LNHNV and YYDKDF (reference sequence). The CDR3 region has the DNA TGTGCCACCAGCAGAGGAGACAGCTATGGCTACACCTTC. As protein: CATSRGDSYGYTF.

The table lists this clone with a few counts. The CDR3 DNA reads TGTGCCAGCAGCTTTAGCTCTTCAAGGAATACGCAGTATTTT. The encoded protein is CASSFSSSRNTQYF. The chain combines TRBV13 with TRBJ2-3; D is uncertain. CDR1 is PRHDT, CDR2 FYEKMQ, per germline (reference sequence). The CDR3 covers 14 residues. Trimming removed 3 bases at V and 7 bases at J, with 14 bases between. The complete variable domain, with remaining parts taken from reference TRBV13 and TRBJ2-3, reads AAGVIQSPRHLIKEKRETATLKCYPIPRHDTVYWYQQGPGQDPQFLISFYEKMQSDKGSIPDRFSAQQFSDYHSELNMSSLELGDSALYFCASSFSSSRNTQYFGPGTRLTVL.

V is TRBV18 and J is TRBJ2-7, with D maybe TRBD1 (5 bases). CDR1 is KGHSH and CDR2 is LQKENI in the germline V gene. This CDR3 comprises 14 residues. The V end lost 6 bases, the J end lost 6 bases, and 18 bases lay between the germline ends. This chain's CDR3 is CASSFDRVQGEQYF. The CDR3 nucleotides are TGTGCCAGCTCCTTCGACCGGGTCCAGGGCGAGCAGTACTTC. Complete variable domain (other parts from reference TRBV18 and TRBJ2-7): NAGVMQNPRHLVRRRGQEARLRCSPMKGHSHVYWYRQLPEEGLKFMVYLQKENIIDESGMPKERFSAEFPKEGPSILRIQQVVRGDSAAYFCASSFDRVQGEQYFGPGTRLTVT.

The J gene is TRBJ2-1, the V gene TRBV15; TRBD2 matches at 7 bases. The V gene end was trimmed by 5 bases and the J gene end by 6 bases; junction bases not matched to a gene: 13. The germline gives CDR1 LNHNV, CDR2 YYDKDF (reference sequence). There are 16 residues in the CDR3. For the CDR3, the DNA is TGTGCCACCAGCGGTCGGCCGGGCGGGGGTACCAATGAGCAGTTCTTC. It specifies CATSGRPGGGTNEQFF.